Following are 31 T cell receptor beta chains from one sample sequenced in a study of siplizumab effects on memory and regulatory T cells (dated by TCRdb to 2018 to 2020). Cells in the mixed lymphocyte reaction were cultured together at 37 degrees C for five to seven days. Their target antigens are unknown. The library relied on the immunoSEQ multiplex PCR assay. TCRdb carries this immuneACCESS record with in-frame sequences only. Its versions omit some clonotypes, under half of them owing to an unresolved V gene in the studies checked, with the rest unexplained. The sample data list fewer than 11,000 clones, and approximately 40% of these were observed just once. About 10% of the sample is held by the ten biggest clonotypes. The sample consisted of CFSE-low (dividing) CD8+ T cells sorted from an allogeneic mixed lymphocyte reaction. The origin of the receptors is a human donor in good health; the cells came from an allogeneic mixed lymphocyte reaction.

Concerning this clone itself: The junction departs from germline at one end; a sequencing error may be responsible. The chain's CDR3 is CASRMTMQPGQTNF. The CDR3 DNA reads as TGTGCCAGCAGGATGACGATGCAACCGGGACAGACGAACTTC. The chain carries TRBV6-5 and TRBJ2-7; 7 nucleotides agree with TRBD1. The CDR3 extends over 14 amino acids. Germline V CDR1 and CDR2: MNHEY, SVGAGI.

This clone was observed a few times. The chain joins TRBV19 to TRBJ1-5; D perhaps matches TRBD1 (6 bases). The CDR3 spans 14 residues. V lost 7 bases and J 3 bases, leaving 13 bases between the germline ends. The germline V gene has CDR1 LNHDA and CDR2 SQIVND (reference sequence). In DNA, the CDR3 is TGTGCCAGTATTGAGGGGGGAATCAATCAGCCCCAGCATTTT. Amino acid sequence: CASIEGGINQPQHF.

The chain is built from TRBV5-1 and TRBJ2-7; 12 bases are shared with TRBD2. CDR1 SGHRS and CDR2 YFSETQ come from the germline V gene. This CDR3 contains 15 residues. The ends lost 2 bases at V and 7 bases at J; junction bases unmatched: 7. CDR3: CASSFRLAGVGEQYF. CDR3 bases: TGCGCCAGCAGCTTCCGACTAGCGGGAGTCGGAGAGCAGTACTTC.

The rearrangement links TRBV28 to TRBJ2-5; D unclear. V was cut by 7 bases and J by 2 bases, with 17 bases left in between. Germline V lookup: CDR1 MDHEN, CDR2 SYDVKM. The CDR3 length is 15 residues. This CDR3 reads CASKPQNSAQETQYF. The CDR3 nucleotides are TGTGCCAGCAAGCCCCAGAACAGCGCGCAAGAGACCCAGTACTTC. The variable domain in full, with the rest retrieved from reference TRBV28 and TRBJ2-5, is DVKVTQSSRYLVKRTGEKVFLECVQDMDHENMFWYRQDPGLGLRLIYFSYDVKMKEKGDIPEGYSVSREKKERFSLILESASTNQTSMYLCASKPQNSAQETQYFGPGTRLLVL.

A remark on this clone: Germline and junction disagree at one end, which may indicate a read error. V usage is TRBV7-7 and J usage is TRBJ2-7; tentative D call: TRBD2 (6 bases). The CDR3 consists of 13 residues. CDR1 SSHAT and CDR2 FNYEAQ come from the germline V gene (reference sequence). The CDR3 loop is CASSAGTGYEQYF. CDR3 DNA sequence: TGTGCTAGCAGCGCCGGGACTGGCTACGAGCAGTACTTC.

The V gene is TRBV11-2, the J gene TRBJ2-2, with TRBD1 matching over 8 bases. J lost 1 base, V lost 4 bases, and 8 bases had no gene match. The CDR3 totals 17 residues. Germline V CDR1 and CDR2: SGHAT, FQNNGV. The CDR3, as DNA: TGTGCCAGCAGCTCCAGACAGGGGAGTTTGAACACCGGGGAGCTGTTTTTT. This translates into CASSSRQGSLNTGELFF.

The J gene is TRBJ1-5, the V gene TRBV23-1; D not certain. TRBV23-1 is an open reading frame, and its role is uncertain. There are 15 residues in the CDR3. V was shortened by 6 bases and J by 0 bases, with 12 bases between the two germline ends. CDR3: CASRYTDDSNQPQHF. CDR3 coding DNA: TGCGCCAGCAGATACACGGATGATAGCAATCAGCCCCAGCATTTT.

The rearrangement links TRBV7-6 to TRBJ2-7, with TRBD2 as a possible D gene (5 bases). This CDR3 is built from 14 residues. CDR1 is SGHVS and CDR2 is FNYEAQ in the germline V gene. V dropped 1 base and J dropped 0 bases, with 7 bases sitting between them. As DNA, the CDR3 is TGTGCCAGCAGCTTAGGGGAGAGCTCCTACGAGCAGTACTTC. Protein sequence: CASSLGESSYEQYF.

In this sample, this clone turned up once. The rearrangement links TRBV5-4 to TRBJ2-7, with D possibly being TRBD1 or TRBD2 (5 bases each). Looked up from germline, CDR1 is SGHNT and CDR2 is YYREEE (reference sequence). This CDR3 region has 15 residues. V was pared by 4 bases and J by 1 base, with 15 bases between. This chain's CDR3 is CASSPRDGRSYEQYF. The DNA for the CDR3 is TGTGCCAGCAGCCCCCGGGACGGTCGTTCCTACGAGCAGTACTTC.

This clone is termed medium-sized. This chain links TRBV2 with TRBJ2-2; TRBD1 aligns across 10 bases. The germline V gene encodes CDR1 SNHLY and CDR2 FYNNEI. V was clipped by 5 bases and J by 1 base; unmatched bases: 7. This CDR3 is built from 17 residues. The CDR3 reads CASSRDRGRGNTGELFF. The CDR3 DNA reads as TGTGCCAGCAGTCGAGACAGGGGGCGCGGGAACACCGGGGAGCTGTTTTTT.

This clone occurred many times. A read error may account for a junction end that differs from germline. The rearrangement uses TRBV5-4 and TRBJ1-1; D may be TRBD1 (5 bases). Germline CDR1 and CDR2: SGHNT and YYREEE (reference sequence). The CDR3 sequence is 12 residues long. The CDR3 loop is CASSFWGGEGFF. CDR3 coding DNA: TGTGCCAGCAGCTTCTGGGGCGGCGAAGGTTTCTTT. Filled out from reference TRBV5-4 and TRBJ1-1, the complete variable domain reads ETGVTQSPTHLIKTRGQQVTLRCSSQSGHNTVSWYQQALGQGPQFIFQYYREEENGRGNFPPRFSGLQFPNYSSELNVNALELDDSALYLCASSFWGGEGFFGQGTRLTVV.

CDR3: CASSSDRGAETQYF. For the CDR3, the DNA is TGTGCCAGCAGCTCCGACAGGGGGGCAGAGACCCAGTACTTC. This chain connects TRBV9 to TRBJ2-5, with TRBD1 matching over 9 bases. The CDR3 loop spans 14 amino acids. Germline trimming cut 4 bases from V and 4 bases from J; bases unmatched to any gene: 5. Looked up from germline, CDR1 is SGDLS and CDR2 is YYNGEE. Together with reference TRBV9 and TRBJ2-5, the CDR3 gives the full variable domain: DSGVTQTPKHLITATGQRVTLRCSPRSGDLSVYWYQQSLDQGLQFLIQYYNGEERAKGNILERFSAQQFPDLHSELNLSSLELGDSALYFCASSSDRGAETQYFGPGTRLLVL.

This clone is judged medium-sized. For the CDR3, the DNA is TGTGCCAGTAGTTTATCCGGGACAGTCTCCTACGAGCAGTACTTC. This gives the protein CASSLSGTVSYEQYF. The V call is TRBV19, the J call TRBJ2-7, with 7 bases lining up with TRBD1. Germline assignment: CDR1 LNHDA and CDR2 SQIVND (reference sequence). This CDR3 is built from 15 residues. V gave up 5 bases and J gave up 0 bases; unmatched junction bases: 7.

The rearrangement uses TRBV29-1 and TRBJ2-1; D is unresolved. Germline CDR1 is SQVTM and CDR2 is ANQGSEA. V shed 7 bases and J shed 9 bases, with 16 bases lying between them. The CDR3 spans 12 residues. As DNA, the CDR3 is TGCAGCGCCCAGAGTAGTGTCGGTGAGCAGTTCTTC. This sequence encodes CSAQSSVGEQFF.

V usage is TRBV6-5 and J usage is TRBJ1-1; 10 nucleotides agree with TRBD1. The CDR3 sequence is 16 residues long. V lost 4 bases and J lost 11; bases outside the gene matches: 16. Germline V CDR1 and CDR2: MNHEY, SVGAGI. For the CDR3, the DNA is TGTGCCAGCAGTTTCTTACCGGGACAGGGGTTCTCGGGGGCTTTCTTT. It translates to CASSFLPGQGFSGAFF.

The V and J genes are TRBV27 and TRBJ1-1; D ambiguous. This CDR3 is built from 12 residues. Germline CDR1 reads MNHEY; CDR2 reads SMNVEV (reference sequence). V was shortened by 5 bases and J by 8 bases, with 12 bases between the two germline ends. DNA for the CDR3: TGTGCCAGCAGTGCCCCGGGGTTGGAAGCTTTCTTT. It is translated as CASSAPGLEAFF.

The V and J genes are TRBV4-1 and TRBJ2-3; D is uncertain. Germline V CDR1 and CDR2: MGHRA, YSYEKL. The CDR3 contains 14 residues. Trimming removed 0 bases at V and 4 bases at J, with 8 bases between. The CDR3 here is CASSQDPIADTQYF. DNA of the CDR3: TGCGCCAGCAGCCAAGATCCGATCGCAGATACGCAGTATTTT.

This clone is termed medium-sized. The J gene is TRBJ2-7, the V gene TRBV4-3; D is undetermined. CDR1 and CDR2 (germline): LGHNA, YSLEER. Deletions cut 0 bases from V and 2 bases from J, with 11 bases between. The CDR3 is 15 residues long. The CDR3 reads CASSQDGSPTYEQYF. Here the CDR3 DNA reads TGCGCCAGCAGCCAAGATGGCAGTCCCACCTACGAGCAGTACTTC.

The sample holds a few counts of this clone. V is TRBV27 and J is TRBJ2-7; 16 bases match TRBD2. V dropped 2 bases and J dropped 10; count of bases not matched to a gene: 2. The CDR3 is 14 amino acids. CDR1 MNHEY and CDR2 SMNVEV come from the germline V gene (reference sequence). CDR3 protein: CASSLGTSGGEQYF. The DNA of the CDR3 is TGTGCCAGCAGTTTAGGGACTAGCGGGGGGGAACAGTACTTC.

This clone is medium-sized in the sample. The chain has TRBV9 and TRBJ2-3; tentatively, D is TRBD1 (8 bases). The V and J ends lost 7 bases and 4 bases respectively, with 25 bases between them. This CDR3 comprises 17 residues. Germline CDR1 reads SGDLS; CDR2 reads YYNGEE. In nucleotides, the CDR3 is TGTGCCAGCTCCGGACAGGGAGGCGGGGGAGGCCCAGATACGCAGTATTTT. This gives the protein CASSGQGGGGGPDTQYF.

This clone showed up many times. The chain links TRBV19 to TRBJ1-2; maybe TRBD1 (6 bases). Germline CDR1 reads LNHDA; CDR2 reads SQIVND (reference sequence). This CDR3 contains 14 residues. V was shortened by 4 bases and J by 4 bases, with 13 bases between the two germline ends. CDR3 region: CASSTRDTSYGYTF. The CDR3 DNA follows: TGTGCCAGTAGTACCCGGGACACGTCCTATGGCTACACCTTC.

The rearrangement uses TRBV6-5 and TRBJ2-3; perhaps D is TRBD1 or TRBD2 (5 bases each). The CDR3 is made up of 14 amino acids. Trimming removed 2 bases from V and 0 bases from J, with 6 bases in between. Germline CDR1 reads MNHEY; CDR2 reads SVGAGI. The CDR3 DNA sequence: TGTGCCAGCAGTTACGGGGGTAGCACAGATACGCAGTATTTT. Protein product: CASSYGGSTDTQYF.

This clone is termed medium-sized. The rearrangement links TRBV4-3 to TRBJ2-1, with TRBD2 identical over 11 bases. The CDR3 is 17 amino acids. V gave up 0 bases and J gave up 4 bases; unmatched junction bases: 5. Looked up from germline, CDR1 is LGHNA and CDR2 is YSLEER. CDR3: CASSQDPLAGGYNEQFF. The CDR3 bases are TGCGCCAGCAGCCAAGACCCCCTAGCGGGGGGATACAATGAGCAGTTCTTC.

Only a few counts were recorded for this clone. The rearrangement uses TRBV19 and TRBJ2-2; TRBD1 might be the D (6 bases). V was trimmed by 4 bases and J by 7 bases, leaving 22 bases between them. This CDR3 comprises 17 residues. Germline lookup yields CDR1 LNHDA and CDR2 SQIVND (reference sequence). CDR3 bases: TGTGCCAGTAGTACCGCCATCACACAGGGCAGGGACGGGGAGCTGTTTTTT. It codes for CASSTAITQGRDGELFF.

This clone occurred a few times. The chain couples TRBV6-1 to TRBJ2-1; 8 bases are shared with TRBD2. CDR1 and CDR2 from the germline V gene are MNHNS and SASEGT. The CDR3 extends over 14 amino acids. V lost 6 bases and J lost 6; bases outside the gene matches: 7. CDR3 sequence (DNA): TGTGCCAGCAGATATGGGACTAGTTTCAATGAGCAGTTCTTC. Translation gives CASRYGTSFNEQFF.

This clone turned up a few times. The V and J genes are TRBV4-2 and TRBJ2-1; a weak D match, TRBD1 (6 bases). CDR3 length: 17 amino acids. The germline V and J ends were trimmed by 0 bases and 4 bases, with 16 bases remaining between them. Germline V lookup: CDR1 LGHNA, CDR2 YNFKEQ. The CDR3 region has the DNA TGTGCCAGCAGCCAAGATCTCCCTGGACAGAAATACAATGAGCAGTTCTTC. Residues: CASSQDLPGQKYNEQFF.

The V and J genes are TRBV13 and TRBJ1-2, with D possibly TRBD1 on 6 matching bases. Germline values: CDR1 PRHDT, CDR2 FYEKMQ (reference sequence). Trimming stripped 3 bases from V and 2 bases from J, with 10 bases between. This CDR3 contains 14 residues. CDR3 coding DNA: TGTGCCAGCAGCTTCCAGGGACACAACTATGGCTACACCTTC. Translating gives CASSFQGHNYGYTF.

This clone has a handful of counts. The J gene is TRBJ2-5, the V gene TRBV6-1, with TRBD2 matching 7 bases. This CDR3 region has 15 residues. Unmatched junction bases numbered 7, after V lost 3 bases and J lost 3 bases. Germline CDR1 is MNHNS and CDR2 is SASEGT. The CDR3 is CASSDPGGTKETQYF. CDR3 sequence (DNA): TGTGCCAGCAGTGACCCGGGGGGTACCAAAGAGACCCAGTACTTC.

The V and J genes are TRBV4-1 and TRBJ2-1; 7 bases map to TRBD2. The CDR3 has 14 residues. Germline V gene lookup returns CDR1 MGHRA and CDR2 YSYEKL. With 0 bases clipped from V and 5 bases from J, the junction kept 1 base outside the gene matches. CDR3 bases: TGCGCCAGCAGCCAAGATGGGGGGGACAATGAGCAGTTCTTC. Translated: CASSQDGGDNEQFF.

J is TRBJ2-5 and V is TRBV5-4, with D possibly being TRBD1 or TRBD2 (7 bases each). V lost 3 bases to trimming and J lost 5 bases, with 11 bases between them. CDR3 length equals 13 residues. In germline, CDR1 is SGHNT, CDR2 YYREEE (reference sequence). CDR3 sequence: CASSSRGGETQYF. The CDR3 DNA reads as TGTGCCAGCAGCTCCAGGGGGGGGGAGACCCAGTACTTC.

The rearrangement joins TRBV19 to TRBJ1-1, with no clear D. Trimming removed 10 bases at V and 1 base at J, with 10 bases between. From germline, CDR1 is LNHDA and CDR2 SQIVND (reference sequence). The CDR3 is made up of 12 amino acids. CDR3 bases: TGTGCCACCACGACTGGGAACACTGAAGCTTTCTTT. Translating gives CATTTGNTEAFF.